Each of the 11 T cell receptor beta chains below was sequenced from the same sample in a study of T cell clusters in autoimmune cytopenias. TRB was amplified from approximately 230 ng of peripheral blood genomic DNA per sample. Multiplex touch-down PCR amplified TRB using TRB-A and TRB-B pools in one tube. TCRdb reprocessed the multiplex PCR reads, keeping one entry per CDR3 protein, no DNA. The listing contains roughly 7,000 distinct CDR3 sequences. The data were also submitted as part of a second study, on T cell repertoires in aging, cancer and after chemotherapy.

What was sequenced was peripheral blood. The receptors originated from a human donor in good health.

CDR3 in amino acids: CASGANRGMTSFF. The chain employs TRBV19 and TRBJ1-1; TCRdb proposes TRBD1, but this gene call is untestable without DNA. CDR3 length: 13 residues. CDR1 LNHDA and CDR2 SQIVND come from the germline V gene (reference sequence). Full variable domain (outside the CDR3, taken from reference TRBV19 and TRBJ1-1): DGGITQSPKYLFRKEGQNVTLSCEQNLNHDAMYWYRQDPGQGLRLIYYSQIVNDFQKGDIAEGYSVSREKKESFPLTVTSAQKNPTAFYLCASGANRGMTSFFGQGTRLTVV.

The chain is built from TRBV20-1 and TRBJ1-2; TCRdb selects TRBD1, and the lack of DNA leaves this call unchecked. This CDR3 spans 11 amino acids. CDR1 is DFQATT and CDR2 is SNEGSKA in the germline V gene (reference sequence). CDR3 sequence reads: CSAHQPVGYTF.

This clonotype shows up as medium-sized by frequency. The chain employs TRBV29-1 and TRBJ2-7; TCRdb's assignment of TRBD1 cannot be checked, as there is no DNA. The germline gives CDR1 SQVTM, CDR2 ANQGSEA. The CDR3 length is 19 residues. The chain's CDR3 is CSVEDPDRGWEGGTYEQYF.

The V and J genes are TRBV6-4 and TRBJ2-1; TCRdb gives TRBD1 as the D gene, but with no DNA this cannot be confirmed. Germline V gene sequence: CDR1 MRHNA, CDR2 SNTAGT. CDR3 length: 12 amino acids. CDR3 protein: CAISVGDNEQFF.

This chain joins TRBV15 and TRBJ2-3; TCRdb indicates TRBD1, and absent DNA this call remains unverified. This CDR3 contains 17 residues. Germline values: CDR1 LNHNV, CDR2 YYDKDF (reference sequence). This CDR3 reads CATSSPPGQGFTPTQYF.

The chain links TRBV19 to TRBJ1-1; TCRdb selects TRBD1, and the lack of DNA leaves this call unchecked. Per germline, CDR1 LNHDA and CDR2 SQIVND (reference sequence). The CDR3 runs 15 residues. The CDR3 protein is CASSRGQGGNTEAFF. Combining the CDR3 with reference TRBV19 and TRBJ1-1 gives the whole variable domain DGGITQSPKYLFRKEGQNVTLSCEQNLNHDAMYWYRQDPGQGLRLIYYSQIVNDFQKGDIAEGYSVSREKKESFPLTVTSAQKNPTAFYLCASSRGQGGNTEAFFGQGTRLTVV.

This clonotype is medium-sized by frequency. The J gene is TRBJ1-2, the V gene TRBV15; TCRdb indicates TRBD1, and absent DNA this call remains unverified. CDR3 length equals 14 residues. The V gene's germline CDR1 is LNHNV and CDR2 YYDKDF (reference sequence). This chain's CDR3 is CATSRGQGHYGYTF.

The chain recombines TRBV19 with TRBJ2-1; checking the TCRdb D call of TRBD1 is not possible without DNA. This CDR3 has 15 amino acids. Germline V gene data show CDR1 as LNHDA and CDR2 as SQIVND (reference sequence). The CDR3 here is CASQTTGTGYNEQFF.

The gene calls are TRBV6-5 and TRBJ2-7; checking the TCRdb D call of TRBD1 is not possible without DNA. The CDR3 consists of 15 residues. The germline V gene encodes CDR1 MNHEY and CDR2 SVGAGI. The CDR3 spells CASSYSRDSLYEQYF.

This chain links TRBV4-3 with TRBJ2-3; TCRdb returns TRBD1, unconfirmable since there is no DNA. Germline V lookup: CDR1 LGHNA, CDR2 YSLEER. The CDR3 is made up of 15 amino acids. The CDR3 region is CASSQDSGISDTQYF.

This clonotype shows up as medium-sized by frequency. This chain connects TRBV5-6 to TRBJ2-2. CDR3 length: 13 amino acids. The germline CDR1 and CDR2 sequences are SGHDT and YYEEEE. This chain's CDR3 is CASSLVGSGELFF.